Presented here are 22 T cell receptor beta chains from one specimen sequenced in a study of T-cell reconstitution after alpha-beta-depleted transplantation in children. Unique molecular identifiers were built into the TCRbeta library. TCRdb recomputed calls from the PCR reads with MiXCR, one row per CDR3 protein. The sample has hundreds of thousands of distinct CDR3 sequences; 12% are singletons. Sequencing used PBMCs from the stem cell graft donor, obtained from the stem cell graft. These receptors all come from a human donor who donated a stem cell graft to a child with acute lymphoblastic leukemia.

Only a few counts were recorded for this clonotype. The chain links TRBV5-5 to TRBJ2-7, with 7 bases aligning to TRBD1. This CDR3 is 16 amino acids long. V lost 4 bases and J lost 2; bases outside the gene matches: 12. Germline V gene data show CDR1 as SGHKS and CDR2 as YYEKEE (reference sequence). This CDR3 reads CASSGNPGQQTYEQYF. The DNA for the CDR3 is TGTGCCAGCAGCGGGAACCCGGGACAGCAGACCTACGAGCAGTACTTC. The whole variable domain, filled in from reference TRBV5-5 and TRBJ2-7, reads DAGVTQSPTHLIKTRGQQVTLRCSPISGHKSVSWYQQVLGQGPQFIFQYYEKEERGRGNFPDRFSARQFPNYSSELNVNALLLGDSALYLCASSGNPGQQTYEQYFGPGTRLTVT.

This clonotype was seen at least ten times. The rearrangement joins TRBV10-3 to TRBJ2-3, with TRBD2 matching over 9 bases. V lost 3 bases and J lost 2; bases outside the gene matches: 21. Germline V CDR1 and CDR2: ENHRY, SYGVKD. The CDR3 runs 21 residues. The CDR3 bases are TGTGCCATCAGTGATCCTTCGGGGACTAGCCCGGATTCCTCCGCCACAGATACGCAGTATTTT. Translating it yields CAISDPSGTSPDSSATDTQYF.

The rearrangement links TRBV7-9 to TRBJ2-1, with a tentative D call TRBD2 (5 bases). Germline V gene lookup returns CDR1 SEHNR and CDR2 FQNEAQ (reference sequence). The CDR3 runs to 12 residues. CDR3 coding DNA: TGTGTCGGCTCGGAGGATCCGATCGAGCAGTTCTTC. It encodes CVGSEDPIEQFF.

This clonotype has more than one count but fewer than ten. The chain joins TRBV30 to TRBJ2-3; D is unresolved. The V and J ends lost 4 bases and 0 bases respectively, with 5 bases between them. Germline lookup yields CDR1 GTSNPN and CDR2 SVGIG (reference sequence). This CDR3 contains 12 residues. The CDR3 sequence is CAWTGSTDTQYF. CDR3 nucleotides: TGTGCCTGGACAGGCAGCACAGATACGCAGTATTTT.

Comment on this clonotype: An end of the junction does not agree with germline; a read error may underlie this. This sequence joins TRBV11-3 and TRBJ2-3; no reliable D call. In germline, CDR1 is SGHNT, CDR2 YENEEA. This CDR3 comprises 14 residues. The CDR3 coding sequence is TGTGCCAGCAGCTTGGGATCAGTCGCAGATCCGCAGTATTTT. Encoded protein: CASSLGSVADPQYF.

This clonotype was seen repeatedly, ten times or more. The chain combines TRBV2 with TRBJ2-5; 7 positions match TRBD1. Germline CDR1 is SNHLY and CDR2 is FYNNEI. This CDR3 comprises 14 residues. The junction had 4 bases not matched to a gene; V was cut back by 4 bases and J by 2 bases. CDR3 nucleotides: TGTGCCAGCAGTGTTGGGACAGAGCAAGAGACCCAGTACTTC. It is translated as CASSVGTEQETQYF.

This CDR3 reads CSARFTGGGGYTF. CDR3 DNA sequence: TGCAGTGCTAGATTTACAGGGGGCGGTGGCTACACCTTC. The rearrangement uses TRBV20-1 and TRBJ1-2; 9 bases fit TRBD1. Unmatched junction bases numbered 5, after V lost 2 bases and J lost 7 bases. The germline V gene encodes CDR1 DFQATT and CDR2 SNEGSKA (reference sequence). The CDR3 spans 13 residues.

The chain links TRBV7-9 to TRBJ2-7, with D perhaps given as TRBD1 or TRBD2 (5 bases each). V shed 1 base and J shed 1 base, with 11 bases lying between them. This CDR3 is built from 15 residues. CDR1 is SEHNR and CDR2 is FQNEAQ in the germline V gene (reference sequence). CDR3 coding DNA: TGTGCCAGCAGCTTAGGAGGGGCGCGGTCCTACGAGCAGTACTTC. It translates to CASSLGGARSYEQYF.

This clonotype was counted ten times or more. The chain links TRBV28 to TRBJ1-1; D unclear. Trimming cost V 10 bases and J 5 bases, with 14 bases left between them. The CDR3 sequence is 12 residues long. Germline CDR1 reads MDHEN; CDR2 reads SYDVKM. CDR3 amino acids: CATRSQRTEAFF. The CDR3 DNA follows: TGTGCCACACGATCTCAGCGGACTGAAGCTTTCTTT.

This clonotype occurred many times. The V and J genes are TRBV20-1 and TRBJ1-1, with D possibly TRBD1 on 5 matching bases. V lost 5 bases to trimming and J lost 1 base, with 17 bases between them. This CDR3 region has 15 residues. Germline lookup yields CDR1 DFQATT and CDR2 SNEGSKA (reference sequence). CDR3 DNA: TGCAGTGCTCAGAAAGCGGGGACCGGGAACACTGAAGCTTTCTTT. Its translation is CSAQKAGTGNTEAFF.

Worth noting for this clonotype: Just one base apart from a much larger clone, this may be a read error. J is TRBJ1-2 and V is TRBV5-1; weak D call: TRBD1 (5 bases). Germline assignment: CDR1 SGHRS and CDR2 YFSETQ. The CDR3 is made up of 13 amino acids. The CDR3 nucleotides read TGCGCCGGCAGCGGATCAGGGCCCTTAGGCTACACCTTC. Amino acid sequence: CAGSGSGPLGYTF.

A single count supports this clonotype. CDR3 region: CASSRGAQRETQYF. Written as DNA, the CDR3 is TGTGCCAGCAGCCGCGGGGCCCAGCGGGAGACCCAGTACTTC. The chain links TRBV7-6 to TRBJ2-5; D is perhaps TRBD2 (6 bases). Trimming shortened V by 5 bases and J by 5 bases, and 15 bases separated the two germline ends. CDR1 is SGHVS and CDR2 is FNYEAQ in the germline V gene. CDR3 length equals 14 residues.

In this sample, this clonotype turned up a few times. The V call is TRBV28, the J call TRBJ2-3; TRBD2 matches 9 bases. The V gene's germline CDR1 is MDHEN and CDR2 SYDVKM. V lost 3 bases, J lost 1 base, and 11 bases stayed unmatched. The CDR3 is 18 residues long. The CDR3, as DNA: TGTGCCAGCAGTTTCCCTCTCAAAATAGCGGGGGGCACAGATACGCAGTATTTT. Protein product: CASSFPLKIAGGTDTQYF.

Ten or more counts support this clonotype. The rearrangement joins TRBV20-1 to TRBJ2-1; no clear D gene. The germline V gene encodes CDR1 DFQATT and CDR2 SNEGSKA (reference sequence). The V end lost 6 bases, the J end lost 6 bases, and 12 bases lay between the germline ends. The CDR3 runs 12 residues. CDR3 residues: CSATSRINEQFF. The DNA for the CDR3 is TGCAGTGCCACCAGTAGAATCAATGAGCAGTTCTTC.

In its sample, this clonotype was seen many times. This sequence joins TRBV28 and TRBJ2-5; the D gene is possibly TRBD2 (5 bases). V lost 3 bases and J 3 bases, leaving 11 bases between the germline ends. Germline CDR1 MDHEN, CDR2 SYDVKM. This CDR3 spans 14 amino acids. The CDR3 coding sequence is TGTGCCAGCAGTTTCGAGGGAATAGAAGAGACCCAGTACTTC. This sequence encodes CASSFEGIEETQYF.

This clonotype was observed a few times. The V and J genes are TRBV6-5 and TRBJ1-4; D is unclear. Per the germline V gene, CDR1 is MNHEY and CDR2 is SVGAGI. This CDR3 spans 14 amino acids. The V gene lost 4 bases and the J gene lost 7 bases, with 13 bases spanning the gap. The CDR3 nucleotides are TGTGCCAGCAGTTCAAGGCCTCGTGTTGAAAAACTGTTTTTT. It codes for CASSSRPRVEKLFF.

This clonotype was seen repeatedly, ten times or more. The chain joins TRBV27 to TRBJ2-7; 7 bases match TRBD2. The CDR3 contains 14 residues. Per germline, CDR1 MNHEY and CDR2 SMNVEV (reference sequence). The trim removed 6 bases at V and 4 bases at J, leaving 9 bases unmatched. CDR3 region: CASRVGLGPYEQYF. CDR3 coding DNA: TGTGCCAGCAGGGTTGGACTAGGGCCATACGAGCAGTACTTC.

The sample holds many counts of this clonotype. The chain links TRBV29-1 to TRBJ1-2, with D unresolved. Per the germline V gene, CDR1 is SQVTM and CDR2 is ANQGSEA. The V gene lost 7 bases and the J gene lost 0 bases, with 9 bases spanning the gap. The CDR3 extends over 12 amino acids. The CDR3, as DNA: TGCAGCGGAGGGTCCCCTAACTATGGCTACACCTTC. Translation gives CSGGSPNYGYTF. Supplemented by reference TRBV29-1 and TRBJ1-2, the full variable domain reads SAVISQKPSRDICQRGTSLTIQCQVDSQVTMMFWYRQQPGQSLTLIATANQGSEATYESGFVIDKFPISRPNLTFSTLTVSNMSPEDSSIYLCSGGSPNYGYTFGSGTRLTVV.

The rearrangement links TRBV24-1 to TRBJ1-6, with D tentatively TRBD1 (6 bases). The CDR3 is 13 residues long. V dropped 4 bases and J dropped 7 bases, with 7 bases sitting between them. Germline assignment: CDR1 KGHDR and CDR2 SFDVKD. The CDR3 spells CATSDTGNSPLHF. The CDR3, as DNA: TGTGCCACCAGTGACACAGGGAATTCACCCCTCCACTTT.

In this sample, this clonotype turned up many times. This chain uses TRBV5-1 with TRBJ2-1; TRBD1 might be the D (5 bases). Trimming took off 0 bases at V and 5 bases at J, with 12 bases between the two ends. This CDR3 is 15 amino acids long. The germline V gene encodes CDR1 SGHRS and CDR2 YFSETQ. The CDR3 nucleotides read TGCGCCAGCAGCTTGGCGGCAGGGTGGGACAATGAGCAGTTCTTC. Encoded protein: CASSLAAGWDNEQFF.

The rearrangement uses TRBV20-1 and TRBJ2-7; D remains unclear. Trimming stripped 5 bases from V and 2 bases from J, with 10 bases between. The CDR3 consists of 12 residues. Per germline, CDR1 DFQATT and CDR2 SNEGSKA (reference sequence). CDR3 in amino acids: CSASWGAYEQYF. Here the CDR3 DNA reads TGCAGTGCTTCGTGGGGTGCCTACGAGCAGTACTTC.

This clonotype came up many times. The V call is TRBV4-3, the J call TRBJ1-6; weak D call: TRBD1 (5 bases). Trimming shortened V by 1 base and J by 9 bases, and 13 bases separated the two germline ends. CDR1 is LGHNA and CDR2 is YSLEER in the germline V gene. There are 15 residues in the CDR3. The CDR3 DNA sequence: TGCGCCAGCAGCCAAGTCAACCGGGGCTTTTCACCCCTCCACTTT. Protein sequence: CASSQVNRGFSPLHF.